This note documents a single TCR beta chain sequence. Its specificity is not known. Using immunoSEQ multiplex PCR, the repertoire was profiled, and TCRdb retains in-frame clones only, with some absent. The table lists 550,000 to 800,000 clones, 74% of them singletons. These data are taken from a study of shared clonotypes between healthy human individuals. General study findings and limits: Non-shared clonotypes had lower generation probabilities than those shared by all four donors.

Deletions cut 4 bases from V and 2 bases from J, with 15 bases between. CDR1 and CDR2 (germline): MDHEN, SYDVKM. The CDR3 totals 15 residues. V gene TRBV28 combines with J gene TRBJ2-7; D call uncertain. Sequenced: memory CD4+ T cells sorted from blood. Specified subset: CD45RA-negative fraction. This clonotype was obtained from a woman aged 25 to 39 in good health. CDR3 amino acids: CASSSGPPPTYEQYF. CDR3 in DNA: TGTGCCAGCAGTTCCGGGCCTCCACCCACCTACGAGCAGTACTTC.